This T cell receptor (beta chain) was recorded in a study of blood T cell repertoires in COVID-19. Sequenced by immunoSEQ multiplex PCR; TCRdb stores in-frame clones only, minus some. The sample records under 300,000 clones, 85% to 90% being singletons. In its sample, this clone was seen once. CDR3 length: 16 amino acids. V shed 4 bases, J shed 1 base, and the junction held 7 bases outside the gene matches. Per the germline V gene, CDR1 is LGHNA and CDR2 is YSLEER. The source of this sequence is a woman in her fifties or sixties with COVID-19, enrolled during active disease. The V and J genes are TRBV4-3 and TRBJ2-1; TRBD2 matches 7 bases. Sequenced input: peripheral blood. The CDR3 bases are TGCGCCAGCAGCCGTCAAGCGGGGCAGTCCTACAATGAGCAGTTCTTC. Amino acid sequence: CASSRQAGQSYNEQFF.